This entry describes one T cell receptor (beta chain). Its antigen is undetermined. This record belongs to a study of OX40 agonist ivuxolimab in advanced cancers. About the study: Dose-escalation patients' cancers were hepatocellular carcinoma, melanoma, renal cell or head and neck cancer. Findings and limits, study-wide: Clonal expansion from baseline to week 6 occurred in both CD4+ and CD8+ T cells.

There are 13 residues in the CDR3. The V gene's germline CDR1 is LNHDA and CDR2 SQIVND (reference sequence). V was shortened by 6 bases and J by 6 bases, with 15 bases between the two germline ends. Generated by immunoSEQ multiplex PCR, the TCRdb table keeps only in-frame clones and is missing some. The repertoire holds 100,000 to 120,000 clones, more than 70% seen once, with 0.25% to 0.3% in the top ten. The V and J genes are TRBV19 and TRBJ2-7; D remains unclear. Specimen: CD4+ or CD8+ T cells sorted from blood, collected in a trial of the OX40 agonist ivuxolimab. This receptor was taken from an adult with an advanced solid tumor such as melanoma, head and neck, liver or kidney cancer. The CDR3, as DNA: TGTGCCAGTAGACCTCCCACGGACGGCGAGCAGTACTTC. Residues: CASRPPTDGEQYF.